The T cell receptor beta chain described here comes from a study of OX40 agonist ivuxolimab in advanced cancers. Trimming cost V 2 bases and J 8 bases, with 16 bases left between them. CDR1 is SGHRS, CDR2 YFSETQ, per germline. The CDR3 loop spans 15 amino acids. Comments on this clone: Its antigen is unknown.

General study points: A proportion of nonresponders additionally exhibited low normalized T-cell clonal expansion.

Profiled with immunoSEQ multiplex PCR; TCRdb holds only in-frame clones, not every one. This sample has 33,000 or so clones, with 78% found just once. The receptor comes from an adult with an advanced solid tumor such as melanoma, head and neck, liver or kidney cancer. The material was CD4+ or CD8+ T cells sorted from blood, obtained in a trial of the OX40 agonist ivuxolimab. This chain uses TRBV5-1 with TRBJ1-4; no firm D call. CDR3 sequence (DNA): TGCGCCAGCAGCTTAGGTGGAGGCGTCATCGAAAAACTGTTTTTT. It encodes CASSLGGGVIEKLFF.